This TCR beta chain was obtained from a study of T cell changes during pregnancy in multiple sclerosis. Measured with immunoSEQ multiplex PCR; TCRdb has only the in-frame clones, and not every one. The table records approximately 130,000 clones, about 96% of them present only once. Germline V gene data show CDR1 as SEHNR and CDR2 as FQNEAQ (reference sequence). The CDR3 extends over 13 amino acids. The V and J ends lost 5 bases and 4 bases respectively, with 11 bases between them. The chain joins TRBV7-9 to TRBJ1-2; tentatively, D is TRBD1 (5 bases). Source: peripheral blood, taken after pregnancy. The receptor comes from a female donor with multiple sclerosis, enrolled in a pregnancy study. As DNA, the CDR3 is TGTGCCAGCAGCGCGACAGCCACCTATGGCTACACCTTC. Residues: CASSATATYGYTF.